A selection of T cell receptor beta chains follows, all from one sample in a study of blood T cell repertoires in COVID-19. Assay used: immunoSEQ multiplex PCR; TCRdb lists only in-frame clones, some missing. The repertoire holds fewer than 130,000 clones, 65% to 80% seen once, with less than 25% in the top ten. Source material: peripheral blood. The receptors shown here come from a man aged 70-80 years with active or convalescent COVID-19. Each CDR3 is given without its conserved first and last residue.

j_call | v_call | cdr3_aa
TRBJ1-5 | TRBV6-6 | ASSYPFRSNQPQH
TRBJ2-7 | TRBV5-1 | ASSLGGGAGGQGTYEQY
TRBJ1-1 | TRBV19 | ASRPPGGTEAF
TRBJ1-1 | TRBV6-6 | ASSFTGQGNTEAF
TRBJ1-4 | TRBV28 | ASSQPGQGQEEKLF
TRBJ2-3 | TRBV6-5 | ASSYGGQGFSDTQY
TRBJ2-5 | TRBV7-9 | ASSRIQGPQETQY
TRBJ2-6 | TRBV11-2 | ASSSQGASGANVLT
TRBJ1-1 | TRBV18 | ASSHREFVANTEAF
TRBJ2-2 | TRBV3-1/TRBV3-2 | ASSQAGETGELF
TRBJ1-4 | TRBV19 | ASSKVAGGYEKLF
TRBJ2-5 | TRBV11-2 | ASSLVTLAGARETQY
TRBJ1-2 | TRBV28 | ASSFRDRNYGYT
TRBJ2-7 | TRBV3-1/TRBV3-2 | ASSQDPEYEQY
TRBJ2-3 | TRBV12-5 | ASGPGIGGDTQY